The entry below describes one TCR beta chain. The target antigen is unknown. It may be a read error: a sequence one base away is much more abundant. This CDR3 is also generated by other DNA sequences in the sample. The assay was immunoSEQ multiplex PCR, and TCRdb's table has in-frame clones only and misses some. The sample holds about 2.1 million clones; around 93% are singletons and the top ten take around 1.7%. The sample originates from a study of shared clonotypes between healthy human individuals. Overall study: The study drew on two women and a few men aged 18 to 49 as donors. Per donor, CD8 memory used one plate, CD8 naive used two, CD4 memory used three and CD4 naive used three. Study-wide points: Richness estimates generally favored naive over memory subsets.

Germline V gene data show CDR1 as SGDLS and CDR2 as YYNGEE. This CDR3 has 12 residues. The ends were cut back, 4 bases at V and 3 bases at J, with 5 bases in the middle. Naive CD8 cells were CD45RO-negative, positively selected for CCR7, excluding terminally differentiated effector memory CD45RA+ cells. J is TRBJ2-1 and V is TRBV9; D is uncertain. Sequencing was done on a sample of naive CD8+ T cells from PBMCs. The receptor was isolated from a young man in good health. Some clones in this sample may be carry-over from other donors' samples. Written as DNA, the CDR3 is TGTGCCAGCAGCCCCCTCTACAATGAGCAGTTCTTC. It is translated as CASSPLYNEQFF. The full variable domain, completed using reference TRBV9 and TRBJ2-1, is DSGVTQTPKHLITATGQRVTLRCSPRSGDLSVYWYQQSLDQGLQFLIQYYNGEERAKGNILERFSAQQFPDLHSELNLSSLELGDSALYFCASSPLYNEQFFGPGTRLTVL.